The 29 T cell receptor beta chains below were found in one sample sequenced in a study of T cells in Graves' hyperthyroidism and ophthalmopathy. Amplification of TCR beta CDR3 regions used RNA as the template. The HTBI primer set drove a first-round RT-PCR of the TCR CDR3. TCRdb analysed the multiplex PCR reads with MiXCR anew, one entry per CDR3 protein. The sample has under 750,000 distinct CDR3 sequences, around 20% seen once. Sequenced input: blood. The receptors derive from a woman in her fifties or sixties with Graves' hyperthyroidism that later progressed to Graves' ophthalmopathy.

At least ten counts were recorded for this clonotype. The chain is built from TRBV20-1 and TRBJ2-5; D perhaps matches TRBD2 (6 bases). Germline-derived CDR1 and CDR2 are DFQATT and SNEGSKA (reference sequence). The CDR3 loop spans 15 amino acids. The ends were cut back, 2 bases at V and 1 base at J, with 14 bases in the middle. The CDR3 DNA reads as TGCAGTGCTAGAAGAGCGGGCCCGAGCCAAGAGACCCAGTACTTC. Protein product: CSARRAGPSQETQYF.

Written as DNA, the CDR3 is TGTGCCAGCAGTCCGGACCTGCAGAGCTCCTATAATTCACCCCTCCACTTT. It yields the protein CASSPDLQSSYNSPLHF. This sequence joins TRBV27 and TRBJ1-6, with unresolved D. This CDR3 is 17 amino acids long. Germline CDR1 MNHEY, CDR2 SMNVEV (reference sequence). The V and J ends lost 5 bases and 0 bases respectively, with 14 bases between them.

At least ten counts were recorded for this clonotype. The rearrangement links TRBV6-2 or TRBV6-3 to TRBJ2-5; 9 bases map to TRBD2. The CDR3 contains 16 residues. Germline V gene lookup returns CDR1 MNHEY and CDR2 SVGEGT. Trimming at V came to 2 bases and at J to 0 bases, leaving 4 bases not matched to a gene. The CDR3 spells CASSYDRLADQETQYF. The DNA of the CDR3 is TGTGCCAGCAGTTACGATCGACTAGCGGACCAAGAGACCCAGTACTTC.

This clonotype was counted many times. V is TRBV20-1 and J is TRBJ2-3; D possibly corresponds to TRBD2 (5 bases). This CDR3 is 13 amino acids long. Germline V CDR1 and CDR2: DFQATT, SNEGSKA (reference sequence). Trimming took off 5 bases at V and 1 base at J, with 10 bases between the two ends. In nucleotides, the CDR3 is TGCAGTGCTGAGGGTGGTGGCACAGATACGCAGTATTTT. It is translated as CSAEGGGTDTQYF.

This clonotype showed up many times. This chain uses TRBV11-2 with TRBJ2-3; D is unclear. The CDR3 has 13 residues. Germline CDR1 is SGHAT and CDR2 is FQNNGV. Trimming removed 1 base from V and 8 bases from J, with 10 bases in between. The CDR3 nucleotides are TGTGCCAGCAGCTTAGTCAAGGTCGGTACGCAGTATTTT. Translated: CASSLVKVGTQYF.

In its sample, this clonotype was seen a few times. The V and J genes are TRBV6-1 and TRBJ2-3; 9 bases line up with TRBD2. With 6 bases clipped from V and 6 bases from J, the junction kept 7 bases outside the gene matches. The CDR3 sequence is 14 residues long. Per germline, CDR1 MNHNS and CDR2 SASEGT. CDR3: CASRETSGPDTQYF. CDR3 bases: TGTGCCAGCAGGGAGACTAGCGGCCCCGATACGCAGTATTTT.

Here the CDR3 reads CSARGGGPHDNGGEKLFF. DNA for the CDR3: TGCAGTGCTAGAGGGGGGGGCCCCCACGACAACGGGGGTGAAAAACTGTTTTTT. V and J are TRBV20-1 and TRBJ1-4, with D possibly being TRBD1 (6 bases). V was shortened by 1 base and J by 7 bases, with 25 bases between the two germline ends. This CDR3 is 18 amino acids long. Per the germline V gene, CDR1 is DFQATT and CDR2 is SNEGSKA (reference sequence).

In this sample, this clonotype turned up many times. The CDR3 nucleotides are TGCAGTGCTAGGGTCGGGGGCTACAATGAGCAGTTCTTC. Protein sequence: CSARVGGYNEQFF. This sequence joins TRBV20-1 and TRBJ2-1, with D possibly TRBD2 on 6 matching bases. In germline, CDR1 is DFQATT, CDR2 SNEGSKA (reference sequence). The ends were cut back, 3 bases at V and 3 bases at J, with 9 bases in the middle. This CDR3 is built from 13 residues.

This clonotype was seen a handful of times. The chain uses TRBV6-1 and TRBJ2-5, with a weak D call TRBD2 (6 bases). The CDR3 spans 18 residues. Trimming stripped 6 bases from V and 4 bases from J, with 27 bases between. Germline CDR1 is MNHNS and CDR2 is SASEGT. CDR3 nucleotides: TGTGCCAGCAGCTTCACGGGGTCCGTCGGGGGAACTGGAGAGACCCAGTACTTC. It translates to CASSFTGSVGGTGETQYF.

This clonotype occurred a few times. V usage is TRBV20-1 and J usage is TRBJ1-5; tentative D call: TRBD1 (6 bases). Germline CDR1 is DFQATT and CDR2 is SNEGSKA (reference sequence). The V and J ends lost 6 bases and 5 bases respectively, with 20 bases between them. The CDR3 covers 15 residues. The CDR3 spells CSAPPPGQKDQPQHF. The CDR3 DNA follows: TGCAGTGCCCCTCCCCCCGGACAGAAGGATCAGCCCCAGCATTTT.

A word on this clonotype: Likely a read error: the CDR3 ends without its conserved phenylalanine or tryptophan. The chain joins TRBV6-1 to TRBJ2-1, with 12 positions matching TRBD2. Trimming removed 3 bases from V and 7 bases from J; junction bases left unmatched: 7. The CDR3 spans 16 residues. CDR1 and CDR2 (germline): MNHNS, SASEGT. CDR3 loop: CASSDELAGGPNEQFS. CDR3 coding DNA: TGTGCCAGCAGTGACGAGCTAGCGGGGGGGCCAAATGAGCAGTTCTCC.

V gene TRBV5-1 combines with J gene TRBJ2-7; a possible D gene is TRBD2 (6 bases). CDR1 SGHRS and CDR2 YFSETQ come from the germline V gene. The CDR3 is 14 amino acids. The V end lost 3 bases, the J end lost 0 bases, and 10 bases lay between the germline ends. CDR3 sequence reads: CASSSIGSSYEQYF. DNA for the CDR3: TGCGCCAGCAGCTCCATCGGGAGCTCCTACGAGCAGTACTTC.

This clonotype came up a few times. The chain's CDR3 is CASSSRVKLNTGELFF. CDR3 DNA sequence: TGTGCCAGCAGCTCCCGAGTAAAATTAAATACCGGGGAGCTGTTTTTT. The J gene is TRBJ2-2, the V gene TRBV7-2; D not certain. This CDR3 contains 16 residues. The V and J ends lost 4 bases and 5 bases respectively, with 17 bases between them. Germline CDR1 and CDR2: SGHTA and FQGNSA.

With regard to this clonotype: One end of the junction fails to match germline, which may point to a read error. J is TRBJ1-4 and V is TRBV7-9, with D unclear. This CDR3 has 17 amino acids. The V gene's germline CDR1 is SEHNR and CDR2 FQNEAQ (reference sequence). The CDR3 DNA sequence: TGTGCCAGCAGCATAGCTACGCTAGGGCCTGGAAATGAAAAACTGTTTTTT. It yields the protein CASSIATLGPGNEKLFF.

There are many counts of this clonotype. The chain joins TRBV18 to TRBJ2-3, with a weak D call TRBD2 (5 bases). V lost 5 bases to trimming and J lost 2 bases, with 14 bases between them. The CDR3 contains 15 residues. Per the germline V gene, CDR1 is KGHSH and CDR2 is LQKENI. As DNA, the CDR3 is TGTGCCAGCTCAGCCCGGGATTACTTCACAGATACGCAGTATTTT. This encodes CASSARDYFTDTQYF. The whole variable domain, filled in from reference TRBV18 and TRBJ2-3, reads NAGVMQNPRHLVRRRGQEARLRCSPMKGHSHVYWYRQLPEEGLKFMVYLQKENIIDESGMPKERFSAEFPKEGPSILRIQQVVRGDSAAYFCASSARDYFTDTQYFGPGTRLTVL.

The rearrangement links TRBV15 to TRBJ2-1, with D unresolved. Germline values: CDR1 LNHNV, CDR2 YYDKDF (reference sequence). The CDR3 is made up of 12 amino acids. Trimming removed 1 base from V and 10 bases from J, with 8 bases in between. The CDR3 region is CATSRGSQEQFF. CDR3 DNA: TGTGCCACCAGCAGAGGGTCGCAAGAGCAGTTCTTC.

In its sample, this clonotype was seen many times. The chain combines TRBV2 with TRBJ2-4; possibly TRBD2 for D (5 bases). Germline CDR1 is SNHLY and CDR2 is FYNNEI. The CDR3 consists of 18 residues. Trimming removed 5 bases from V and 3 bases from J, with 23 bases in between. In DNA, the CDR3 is TGTGCCAGCAGTTTCGGAGGTTGGACGGGAACTAACAAAAACATTCAGTACTTC. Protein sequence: CASSFGGWTGTNKNIQYF.

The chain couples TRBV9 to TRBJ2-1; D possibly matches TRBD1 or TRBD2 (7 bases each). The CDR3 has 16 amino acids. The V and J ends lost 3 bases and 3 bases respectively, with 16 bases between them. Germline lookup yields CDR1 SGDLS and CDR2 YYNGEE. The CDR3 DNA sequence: TGTGCCAGCAGCGCCCAGGGGGGGGGCGTCTACAATGAGCAGTTCTTC. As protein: CASSAQGGGVYNEQFF.

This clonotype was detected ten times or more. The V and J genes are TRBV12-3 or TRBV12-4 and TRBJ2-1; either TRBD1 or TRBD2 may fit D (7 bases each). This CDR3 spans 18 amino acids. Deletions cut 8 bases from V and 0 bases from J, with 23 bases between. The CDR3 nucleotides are TGTGCCAGCGGACAGGAGGTAGCGGGCCTTAGCTCCTACAATGAGCAGTTCTTC. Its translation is CASGQEVAGLSSYNEQFF.

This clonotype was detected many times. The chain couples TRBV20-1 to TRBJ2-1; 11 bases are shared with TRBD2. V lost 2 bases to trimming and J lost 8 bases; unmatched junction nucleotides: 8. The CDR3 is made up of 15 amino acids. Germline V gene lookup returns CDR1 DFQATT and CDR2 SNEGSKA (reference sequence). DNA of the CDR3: TGCAGTGCTAGACCTAGCGGGGGGCCTCAGGATGAGCAGTTCTTC. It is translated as CSARPSGGPQDEQFF.

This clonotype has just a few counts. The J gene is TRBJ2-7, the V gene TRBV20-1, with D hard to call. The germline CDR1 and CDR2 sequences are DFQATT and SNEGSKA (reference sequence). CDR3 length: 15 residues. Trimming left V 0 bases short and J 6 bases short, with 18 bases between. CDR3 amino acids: CSARDPIGLLGEQYF. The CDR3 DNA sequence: TGCAGTGCTAGAGATCCAATCGGTCTCCTCGGCGAGCAGTACTTC.

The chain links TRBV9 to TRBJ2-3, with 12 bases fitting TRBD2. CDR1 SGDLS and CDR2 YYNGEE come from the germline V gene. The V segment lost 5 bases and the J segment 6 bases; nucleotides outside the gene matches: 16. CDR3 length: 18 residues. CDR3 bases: TGTGCCAGCAGTACCGAGATAGGGCTAGCGGGGGGGGTCGATACGCAGTATTTT. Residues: CASSTEIGLAGGVDTQYF.

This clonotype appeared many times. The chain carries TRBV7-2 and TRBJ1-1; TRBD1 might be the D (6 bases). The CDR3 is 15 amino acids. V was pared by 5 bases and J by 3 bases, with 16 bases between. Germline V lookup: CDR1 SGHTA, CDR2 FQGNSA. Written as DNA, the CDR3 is TGTGCCAGCAGCCTAATGGGGGGGGCATACACTGAAGCTTTCTTT. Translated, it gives CASSLMGGAYTEAFF.

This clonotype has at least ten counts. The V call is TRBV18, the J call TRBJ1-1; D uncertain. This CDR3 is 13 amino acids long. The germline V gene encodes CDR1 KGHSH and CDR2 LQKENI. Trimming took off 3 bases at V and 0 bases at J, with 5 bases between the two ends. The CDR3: CASSPKMNTEAFF. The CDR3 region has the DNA TGTGCCAGCTCACCTAAGATGAACACTGAAGCTTTCTTT.

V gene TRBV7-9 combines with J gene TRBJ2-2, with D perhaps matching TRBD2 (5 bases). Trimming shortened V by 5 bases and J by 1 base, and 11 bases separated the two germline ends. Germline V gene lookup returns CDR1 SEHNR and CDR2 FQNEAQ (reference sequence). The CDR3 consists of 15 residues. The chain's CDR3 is CASSKDGVNTGELFF. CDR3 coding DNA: TGTGCCAGCAGCAAAGACGGGGTGAACACCGGGGAGCTGTTTTTT.

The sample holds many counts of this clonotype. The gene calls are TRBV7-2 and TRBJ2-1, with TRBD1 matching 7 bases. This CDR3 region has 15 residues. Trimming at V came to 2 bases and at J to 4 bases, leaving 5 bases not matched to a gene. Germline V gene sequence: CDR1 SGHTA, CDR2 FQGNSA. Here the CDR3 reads CASSLSGQDYNEQFF. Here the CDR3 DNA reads TGTGCCAGCAGCTTATCTGGACAGGATTACAATGAGCAGTTCTTC.

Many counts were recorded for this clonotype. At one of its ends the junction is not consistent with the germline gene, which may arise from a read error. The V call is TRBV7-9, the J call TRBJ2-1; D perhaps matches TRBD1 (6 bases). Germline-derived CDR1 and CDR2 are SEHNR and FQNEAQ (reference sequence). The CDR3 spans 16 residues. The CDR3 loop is CASSLARGGSYNEQFF. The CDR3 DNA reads TGCGCCAGCAGCTTGGCCAGGGGTGGCTCCTACAATGAGCAGTTCTTC.

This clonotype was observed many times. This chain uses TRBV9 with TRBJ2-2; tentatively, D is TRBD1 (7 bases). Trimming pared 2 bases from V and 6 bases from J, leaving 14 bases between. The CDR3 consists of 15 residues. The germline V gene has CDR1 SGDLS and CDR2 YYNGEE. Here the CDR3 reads CASSVVQGGSGELFF. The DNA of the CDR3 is TGTGCCAGCAGCGTGGTCCAGGGGGGATCCGGGGAGCTGTTTTTT.

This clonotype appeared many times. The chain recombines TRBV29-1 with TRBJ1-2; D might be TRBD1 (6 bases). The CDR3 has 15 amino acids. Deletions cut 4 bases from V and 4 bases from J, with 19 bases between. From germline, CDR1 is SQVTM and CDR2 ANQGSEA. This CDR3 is CSVGQGQGDSYGYTF. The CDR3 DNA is TGCAGCGTTGGCCAGGGGCAGGGTGATAGCTATGGCTACACCTTC.